The 21 T cell receptor beta chains presented below share a single source sample, sequenced in a study of patients with pleural tuberculosis. From the reads, TCRdb called clonotypes with MiXCR, one entry per CDR3 protein. The sample yields 29,000 or so distinct CDR3 sequences, 15% to 20% seen once. The sample comprised peripheral blood. Every receptor here comes from a human donor with pleural tuberculosis.

This clonotype is medium-sized within its sample. The rearrangement uses TRBV6-1 and TRBJ2-5, with D possibly being TRBD2 (5 bases). Germline V gene sequence: CDR1 MNHNS, CDR2 SASEGT. V dropped 5 bases and J dropped 4 bases, with 11 bases sitting between them. CDR3 length: 13 residues. The CDR3 here is CASSNLRGETQYF. The CDR3 nucleotides are TGTGCCAGCAGTAACCTTCGGGGAGAGACCCAGTACTTC.

This clonotype has at least ten counts. The genes are TRBV19 and TRBJ1-1; D call uncertain. The V gene lost 5 bases and the J gene lost 4 bases, with 11 bases spanning the gap. The CDR3 loop spans 13 amino acids. Germline assignment: CDR1 LNHDA and CDR2 SQIVND (reference sequence). The CDR3 nucleotides read TGTGCCAGTAGTGGTTTAGGTTTCACTGAAGCTTTCTTT. It is translated as CASSGLGFTEAFF.

This clonotype was recorded many times. This rearrangement joins TRBV4-3 to TRBJ2-2, with 8 positions matching TRBD2. CDR3 length: 15 amino acids. Germline-derived CDR1 and CDR2 are LGHNA and YSLEER. V shed 0 bases and J 6 bases; nucleotides not matched to a gene: 3. CDR3 protein: CASSQDPAGAGELFF. The CDR3 coding sequence is TGCGCCAGCAGCCAAGATCCAGCGGGGGCCGGGGAGCTGTTTTTT.

V is TRBV5-6 and J is TRBJ2-7; perhaps TRBD1 as D (6 bases). In germline, CDR1 is SGHDT, CDR2 YYEEEE. V lost 0 bases and J lost 2, with 12 bases in between. The CDR3 covers 15 residues. CDR3 sequence: CASSLGRNRAYEQYF. The CDR3 bases are TGTGCCAGCAGCTTGGGGCGGAACAGGGCCTACGAGCAGTACTTC.

V is TRBV7-8 and J is TRBJ1-2; TRBD1 matches at 7 bases. V lost 8 bases, J lost 0 bases, and 15 bases stayed unmatched. Germline V CDR1 and CDR2: SGHVS, FQNEAQ. This CDR3 has 17 residues. The CDR3 nucleotides read TGTGCCAGCTTAGTTAGGGGACAGCTGGCCCCTAACTATGGCTACACCTTC. This gives the protein CASLVRGQLAPNYGYTF. Full variable domain (missing parts from reference TRBV7-8 and TRBJ1-2): GAGVSQSPRYKVAKRGQDVALRCDPISGHVSLFWYQQALGQGPEFLTYFQNEAQLDKSGLPSDRFFAERPEGSVSTLKIQRTQQEDSAVYLCASLVRGQLAPNYGYTFGSGTRLTVV.

This clonotype has more than one count but fewer than ten. The V and J genes are TRBV3-1 and TRBJ2-7; TRBD2 matches at 13 bases. Per the germline V gene, CDR1 is LGHDT and CDR2 is YNNKEL (reference sequence). After removal of 5 bases from V and 3 bases from J, the junction contained 7 bases not matched to a gene. This CDR3 spans 16 amino acids. The CDR3: CASSSRTSGSIYEQYF. The DNA for the CDR3 is TGTGCCAGCAGCTCCCGGACTAGCGGGAGTATCTACGAGCAGTACTTC.

There are many counts of this clonotype. The chain recombines TRBV12-3 or TRBV12-4 with TRBJ1-3, with no clear D. CDR3 length: 13 residues. V was pared by 5 bases and J by 2 bases, with 7 bases between. This CDR3 reads CASSSRPGNTIYF. The CDR3 DNA sequence: TGTGCCAGCAGTAGTAGACCTGGAAACACCATATATTTT.

This clonotype came up many times. The chain couples TRBV3-1 to TRBJ2-7, with 9 bases identical to TRBD2. From germline, CDR1 is LGHDT and CDR2 YNNKEL (reference sequence). V shed 6 bases and J 2 bases; nucleotides not matched to a gene: 8. The CDR3 is 15 residues long. The CDR3 DNA reads as TGTGCCAGCAGATCCGGGTCTAGCGGGGCCTACGAGCAGTACTTC. Its translation: CASRSGSSGAYEQYF.

Details on this clonotype: This sequence may be a read error, since a much larger clone differs from it by one base. This chain uses TRBV12-3 or TRBV12-4 with TRBJ2-3; 11 nucleotides align to TRBD1. The CDR3 has 16 amino acids. CDR3 sequence: CASSSWGQGGTGTQYF. Here the CDR3 DNA reads TGTGCCAGCAGTTCCTGGGGACAGGGGGGAACAGGTACGCAGTATTTT.

The sample holds many counts of this clonotype. The chain links TRBV7-6 to TRBJ2-1; 7 positions match TRBD2. Losses at the gene ends were 2 bases for V and 6 bases for J; bases not matched to a gene: 7. The CDR3 covers 15 residues. The V gene's germline CDR1 is SGHVS and CDR2 FNYEAQ. CDR3: CASSLWGGGSNEQFF. CDR3 in DNA: TGTGCCAGCAGCTTATGGGGGGGAGGGTCCAATGAGCAGTTCTTC.

This clonotype was observed at least ten times. This chain uses TRBV7-9 with TRBJ1-1, with D tentatively TRBD1 (5 bases). V was cut by 5 bases and J by 0 bases, with 10 bases left in between. The CDR3 spans 14 residues. Germline-derived CDR1 and CDR2 are SEHNR and FQNEAQ (reference sequence). The CDR3 DNA reads TGTGCCAGCAGCCGCAGGGAGATGAACACTGAAGCTTTCTTT. This codes for CASSRREMNTEAFF.

This clonotype was counted many times. The gene calls are TRBV6-2 or TRBV6-3 and TRBJ2-7, with 7 bases lining up with TRBD1. The CDR3 extends over 16 amino acids. CDR1 and CDR2 (germline): MNHEY, SVGEGT. J was trimmed by 5 bases and V by 2 bases; bases with no gene match: 12. The CDR3, as DNA: TGTGCCAGCAGTTACGGGGAACAGGGGAATGTCCACGAGCAGTACTTC. As protein: CASSYGEQGNVHEQYF.

This clonotype was seen at least ten times. This chain uses TRBV6-6 with TRBJ2-7; 14 bases fit TRBD2. This CDR3 region has 16 residues. J lost 1 base, V lost 4 bases, and 3 bases had no gene match. Per germline, CDR1 MNHNY and CDR2 SVGAGI (reference sequence). The CDR3 loop is CASSLTSGRASYEQYF. The DNA for the CDR3 is TGTGCCAGCAGTTTGACTAGCGGGAGGGCTTCCTACGAGCAGTACTTC.

This clonotype has a count of ten or more. This chain links TRBV12-3 or TRBV12-4 with TRBJ1-3; D not resolved. This CDR3 contains 15 residues. The V end was cut by 3 bases, the J end by 3 bases, with 12 bases between. The CDR3 spells CASSFGPASGNTIYF. As DNA, the CDR3 is TGTGCCAGCAGTTTCGGGCCGGCAAGTGGAAACACCATATATTTT.

This clonotype has ten or more counts. Written as DNA, the CDR3 is TGTGCCAGCAGTTCCCGGGACAGTTACACAGATACGCAGTATTTT. Translated, it gives CASSSRDSYTDTQYF. The chain employs TRBV6-2 or TRBV6-3 and TRBJ2-3; 7 nucleotides line up with TRBD1. The CDR3 totals 15 residues. Per germline, CDR1 MNHEY and CDR2 SVGEGT. The V and J ends lost 4 bases and 2 bases, in that order; junction bases with no gene match: 6.

This clonotype is medium-sized within its sample. The chain joins TRBV6-1 to TRBJ1-1; 7 bases line up with TRBD1. Germline-derived CDR1 and CDR2 are MNHNS and SASEGT. The junction had 11 bases not matched to a gene; V was cut back by 7 bases and J by 3 bases. The CDR3 has 15 amino acids. This CDR3 reads CASIRAGTDYTEAFF. The CDR3 DNA sequence: TGTGCCAGCATACGAGCCGGGACAGACTACACTGAAGCTTTCTTT.

Of note for this clonotype: Just one base apart from a much larger clone, this may be a read error. As DNA, the CDR3 is TGTGCCATCAGTGAGTCTGGGTCCCCCTACAATGGGCAGTTCTTC. It codes for CAISESGSPYNGQFF. This chain uses TRBV10-3 with TRBJ2-1; D ambiguous. Germline CDR1 reads ENHRY; CDR2 reads SYGVKD. There are 15 residues in the CDR3.

This clonotype was seen repeatedly, ten times or more. The chain has TRBV19 and TRBJ2-5; D remains ambiguous. V lost 1 base, J lost 2 bases, and 5 bases lay in between. Germline V CDR1 and CDR2: LNHDA, SQIVND (reference sequence). CDR3 length: 13 residues. CDR3 residues: CASSIAAQETQYF. The CDR3 coding sequence is TGTGCCAGTAGTATAGCCGCTCAAGAGACCCAGTACTTC.

This clonotype was detected once. Given a much more abundant clone one base away, this may be a read error. The J gene is TRBJ2-3, the V gene TRBV5-6; D is perhaps TRBD2 (5 bases). Per germline, CDR1 SGHDT and CDR2 YYEEEE. The CDR3 is 15 residues long. The V end was cut by 4 bases, the J end by 8 bases, with 20 bases between. CDR3 nucleotide sequence: TGTGCCAGCAGCGCGGGCCTCGGAAGGGCAGGTACGCAGTATTTT. It specifies CASSAGLGRAGTQYF.

Many counts were recorded for this clonotype. The V call is TRBV28, the J call TRBJ2-5; possibly TRBD1 or TRBD2 for D (5 bases each). The length of the CDR3 is 15 residues. Trimming removed 6 bases at V and 6 bases at J, with 20 bases between. CDR1 and CDR2 (germline): MDHEN, SYDVKM. DNA of the CDR3: TGTGCCAGCAGCCGCTCCGGTTGGGGGAAAAAGACCCAGTACTTC. Translated, it gives CASSRSGWGKKTQYF.

The chain uses TRBV12-3 or TRBV12-4 and TRBJ1-1; TRBD1 matches at 7 bases. There are 15 residues in the CDR3. CDR3 in amino acids: CSTSPGGTANTEAFF. CDR3 nucleotide sequence: TGTTCCACCAGTCCCGGGGGGACAGCGAACACTGAAGCTTTCTTT.